This T cell receptor (beta chain) was recorded in a study of technical replicates of blood from a handful of donors. The CDR3 totals 18 residues. Germline CDR1 SGHVS, CDR2 FQNEAQ. V lost 4 bases to trimming and J lost 1 base; unmatched junction nucleotides: 10. The data were produced by immunoSEQ multiplex PCR, yet TCRdb's version contains in-frame clones alone and is incomplete. Of around 57,000 clones in the sample, around 94% were seen once. The source material was T cells isolated from PBMCs. The TCR comes from a human donor in good health. The V and J genes are TRBV7-8 and TRBJ2-3; 11 nucleotides line up with TRBD2. The DNA of the CDR3 is TGTGCCAGCAGCTCGGGACTAGCGGATATTAGGGGCACAGATACGCAGTATTTT. The encoded protein is CASSSGLADIRGTDTQYF.